This paragraph reports one T cell receptor (beta chain). This entry comes from a study of shared clonotypes between healthy human individuals. Looking at the study overall: Per-donor plates numbered three CD4 naive, three CD4 memory, two CD8 naive and one CD8 memory.

Germline V gene lookup returns CDR1 MDHEN and CDR2 SYDVKM. The CDR3 contains 15 residues. With V trimmed by 6 bases and J by 8 bases, 10 bases remained unmatched. Using immunoSEQ multiplex PCR, the repertoire was profiled, and TCRdb retains in-frame clones only, with some absent. Here the sample spans about 680,000 clones, around 72% being singletons. What was sequenced was memory CD4+ T cells sorted from blood. The subset denotes: CD45RA-negative fraction. The J gene is TRBJ1-4, the V gene TRBV28, with 9 bases aligning to TRBD1. The sequence derives from a woman aged 25-40 years in good health. The chain's CDR3 is CASSSQGAPGEKLFF. In DNA form, the CDR3 reads TGTGCCAGCAGCTCACAGGGGGCGCCGGGGGAAAAACTGTTTTTT.